The 7 T cell receptor beta chains below all came from one sample that was sequenced in a study of CD8+ T cells in alopecia areata. RNA extraction and reverse transcription yielded cDNA as sequencing template. The protocol was immunoSEQ multiplex PCR, while the TCRdb copy is restricted to in-frame clones and leaves out a portion. The sample holds about 180,000 clones, 65% to 75% seen once. Sample: CD8+ T cells sorted from blood, taken at week 0. These receptors were obtained from a human donor with alopecia areata.

The J gene is TRBJ1-6, the V gene TRBV9; TRBD1 matches 7 bases. Trimming cost V 2 bases and J 5 bases; bases outside gene matches: 1. In germline, CDR1 is SGDLS, CDR2 YYNGEE. This CDR3 is built from 14 residues. CDR3 nucleotides: TGTGCCAGCAGCGTGGGACAGAATAATTCACCCCTCCACTTT. Its protein product is CASSVGQNNSPLHF.

The chain links TRBV6-4 to TRBJ2-7, with a weak D call TRBD2 (7 bases). The germline gives CDR1 MRHNA, CDR2 SNTAGT. Trimming took 2 bases from V and 3 from J, leaving 11 bases between them. The CDR3 is 14 residues long. This CDR3 is CASSDGGGHYEQYF. DNA for the CDR3: TGTGCCAGCAGTGACGGCGGGGGCCACTACGAGCAGTACTTC.

V gene TRBV5-1 combines with J gene TRBJ2-7; TRBD1 agrees at 8 bases. After removal of 1 base from V and 2 bases from J, the junction contained 5 bases not matched to a gene. Germline V gene lookup returns CDR1 SGHRS and CDR2 YFSETQ. The CDR3 totals 15 residues. The CDR3 region has the DNA TGCGCCAGCAGCTTGACAGGGGGTCGACCCTACGAGCAGTACTTC. This encodes CASSLTGGRPYEQYF.

This sequence joins TRBV7-6 and TRBJ2-2; D tentatively reads TRBD1 or TRBD2 (5 bases each). This CDR3 contains 15 residues. The germline gives CDR1 SGHVS, CDR2 FNYEAQ. V gave up 1 base and J gave up 6 bases, with 12 bases separating them. The CDR3 protein is CASSLVRGEAGELFF. The CDR3, as DNA: TGTGCCAGCAGCTTAGTCCGAGGGGAAGCCGGGGAGCTGTTTTTT.

The chain links TRBV2 to TRBJ2-2; TRBD2 matches 9 bases. Germline values: CDR1 SNHLY, CDR2 FYNNEI. This CDR3 has 16 residues. J lost 5 bases, V lost 3 bases, and 7 bases had no gene match. The CDR3 protein is CASSDLRGGRTGELFF. Written as DNA, the CDR3 is TGTGCCAGCAGTGATCTGCGGGGGGGAAGGACCGGGGAGCTGTTTTTT.

The chain combines TRBV19 with TRBJ1-5, with TRBD1 as a possible D gene (6 bases). CDR1 and CDR2 from the germline V gene are LNHDA and SQIVND (reference sequence). Trimming removed 4 bases at V and 4 bases at J, with 11 bases between. The CDR3 spans 14 residues. For the CDR3, the DNA is TGTGCCAGTAGTAGACGACAGGCTAATCAGCCCCAGCATTTT. This translates into CASSRRQANQPQHF.

The gene calls are TRBV13 and TRBJ2-4, with 7 bases identical to TRBD1. The CDR3 loop spans 15 amino acids. With 5 bases clipped from V and 0 bases from J, the junction kept 4 bases outside the gene matches. The germline CDR1 and CDR2 sequences are PRHDT and FYEKMQ (reference sequence). CDR3: CASSMDRSAKNIQYF. DNA of the CDR3: TGTGCCAGCAGCATGGACAGGTCAGCCAAAAACATTCAGTACTTC.